Below are 3 T cell receptor beta chains sequenced from a single sample in a study of blood T cell repertoires in COVID-19. Sequencing used immunoSEQ multiplex PCR; TCRdb keeps in-frame clones, though not all of them. The table shows approximately 240,000 clones, with 80% to 90% occurring only once. Sequencing input: PBMCs or T cells enriched from blood (not recorded which). The receptors were sampled from a woman under 30 in a cohort exposed to, infected with or recovered from COVID-19 (not recorded which).

The gene calls are TRBV4-1 and TRBJ1-6; tentative D call: TRBD1 (6 bases). Germline CDR1 MGHRA, CDR2 YSYEKL. The CDR3 length is 16 residues. The V end lost 1 base, the J end lost 7 bases, and 14 bases lay between the germline ends. CDR3 sequence (DNA): TGCGCCAGCAGCCAAGGTCGTGGGGGCAGAAATTCACCCCTCCACTTT. Protein product: CASSQGRGGRNSPLHF.

Only a few counts were recorded for this clone. The V gene is TRBV5-1, the J gene TRBJ2-7; 11 bases match TRBD2. V lost 0 bases to trimming and J lost 5 bases; unmatched junction nucleotides: 1. Germline V lookup: CDR1 SGHRS, CDR2 YFSETQ. CDR3 length equals 14 residues. CDR3 protein: CASSLASGGNEQYF. The CDR3 coding sequence is TGCGCCAGCAGCTTGGCTAGCGGGGGGAACGAGCAGTACTTC.

The V call is TRBV18, the J call TRBJ2-1; 10 nucleotides line up with TRBD1. This CDR3 is built from 16 residues. J gave up 1 base and V 0 bases, and 0 bases lay outside the gene matches. Per the germline V gene, CDR1 is KGHSH and CDR2 is LQKENI. CDR3 sequence: CASSPPGQGSYNEQFF. The CDR3 DNA follows: TGTGCCAGCTCACCACCGGGACAGGGGTCCTACAATGAGCAGTTCTTC.